Sequencing of this T cell receptor beta chain was carried out in a study of cytomegalovirus exposure and HLA in healthy donors. The PCR was carried out with 60 Vbeta primers and 13 Jbeta primers. The method was immunoSEQ multiplex PCR; TCRdb's version includes in-frame clones alone and lacks a portion of them. Altogether roughly 200,000 clones are present, 85% to 90% being singletons, with the ten largest covering over 1%. This clone occurred once. V shed 5 bases, J shed 4 bases, and the junction held 7 bases outside the gene matches. From germline, CDR1 is MDHEN and CDR2 SYDVKM. The CDR3 is made up of 15 amino acids.

The sample comprised PBMCs. The receptor comes from a man aged 25-45 years in good health and CMV-seronegative. The chain recombines TRBV28 with TRBJ2-5, with 10 bases fitting TRBD2. CDR3 DNA: TGTGCCAGCAGTGCCCCTAGCGGGAGTAGAGAGACCCAGTACTTC. Amino acids: CASSAPSGSRETQYF.